This section outlines one T cell receptor beta chain sequence together with its context. This specimen comes from a study of cytomegalovirus exposure and HLA in healthy donors. Only in-frame clones appear in the TCRdb table, and some are missing; sequencing was by immunoSEQ multiplex PCR. This table has 90,000 to 110,000 clones, almost 90% appearing once. The V end was cut by 2 bases, the J end by 0 bases, with 14 bases between. The germline gives CDR1 KGHSH, CDR2 LQKENI. There are 17 residues in the CDR3. The source is a woman aged 18-29 years in good health and CMV-seronegative. This chain connects TRBV18 to TRBJ2-4, with D perhaps matching TRBD2 (5 bases). Source material: PBMCs. In nucleotides, the CDR3 is TGTGCCAGCTCACCAGCGGGTCCGGAGTTAGCCAAAAACATTCAGTACTTC. This sequence encodes CASSPAGPELAKNIQYF.